This T cell receptor beta chain is from a study of T cell repertoires in cytomegalovirus infection. Overall study: Evidence of both CMV infection and a matching HLA type came from public TCR beta signatures.

MiXCR, run by TCRdb on the reads, gives a single entry per CDR3 protein. The sample records 150,000 to 200,000 distinct CDR3 sequences, 8% to 10% being singletons. Points on this clonotype: Its antigen is undetermined.

CDR1 DFQATT and CDR2 SNEGSKA come from the germline V gene (reference sequence). The CDR3 has 14 residues. Trimming took 0 bases from V and 1 from J, leaving 9 bases between them. Study outcomes and limitations: In two of eight donors, the top clonotype was HLA-C-restricted CMV-specific.

Sequencing used PBMCs. The chain combines TRBV20-1 with TRBJ1-1, with D unresolved. The TCR comes from a human donor in good health (CMV status not recorded). Some clones in this sample may be carry-over from other donors' samples. The CDR3 reads CSAREFGPNTEAFF. CDR3 DNA: TGCAGTGCTAGAGAATTCGGGCCGAACACTGAAGCTTTCTTT.